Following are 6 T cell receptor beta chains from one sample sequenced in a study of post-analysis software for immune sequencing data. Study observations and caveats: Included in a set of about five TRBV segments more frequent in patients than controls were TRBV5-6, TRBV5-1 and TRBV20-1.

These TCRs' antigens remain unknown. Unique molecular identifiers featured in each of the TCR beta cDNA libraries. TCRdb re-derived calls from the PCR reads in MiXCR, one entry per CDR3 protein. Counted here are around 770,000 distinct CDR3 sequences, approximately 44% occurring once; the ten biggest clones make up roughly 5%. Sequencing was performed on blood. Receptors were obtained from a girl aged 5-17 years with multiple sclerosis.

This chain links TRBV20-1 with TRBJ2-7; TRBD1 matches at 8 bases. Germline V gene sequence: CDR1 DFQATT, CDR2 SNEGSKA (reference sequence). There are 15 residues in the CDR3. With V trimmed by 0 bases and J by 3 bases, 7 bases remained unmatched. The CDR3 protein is CSARDAAGTGYEQYF. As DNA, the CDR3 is TGCAGTGCTAGAGATGCCGCCGGGACAGGCTACGAGCAGTACTTC.

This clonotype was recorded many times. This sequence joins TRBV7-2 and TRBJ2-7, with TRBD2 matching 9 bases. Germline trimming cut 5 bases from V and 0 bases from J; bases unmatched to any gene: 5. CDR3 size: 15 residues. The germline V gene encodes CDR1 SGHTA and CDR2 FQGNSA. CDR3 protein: CASSVSSGISYEQYF. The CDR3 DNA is TGTGCCAGCAGCGTATCTAGCGGGATCTCCTACGAGCAGTACTTC.

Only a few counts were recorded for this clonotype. The CDR3 is CSARGPGLAGVETQYF. The CDR3 DNA is TGCAGTGCTAGAGGACCGGGACTAGCGGGAGTCGAGACCCAGTACTTC. This sequence joins TRBV20-1 and TRBJ2-5; TRBD2 agrees at 14 bases. This CDR3 spans 16 amino acids. V lost 1 base, J lost 5 bases, and 6 bases stayed unmatched. Germline-derived CDR1 and CDR2 are DFQATT and SNEGSKA (reference sequence).

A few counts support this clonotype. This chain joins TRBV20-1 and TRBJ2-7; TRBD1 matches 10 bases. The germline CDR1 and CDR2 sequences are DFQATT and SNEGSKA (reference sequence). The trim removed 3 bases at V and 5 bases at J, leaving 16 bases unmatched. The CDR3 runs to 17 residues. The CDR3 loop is CSARFFGFGTGVDEQYF. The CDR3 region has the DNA TGCAGTGCTAGGTTTTTTGGGTTCGGGACAGGGGTCGACGAGCAGTACTTC.

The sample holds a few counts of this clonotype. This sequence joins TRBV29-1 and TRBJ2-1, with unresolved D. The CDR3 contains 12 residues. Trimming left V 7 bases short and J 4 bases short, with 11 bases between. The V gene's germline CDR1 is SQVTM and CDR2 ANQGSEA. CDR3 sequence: CSDNKGYNEQFF. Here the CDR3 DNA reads TGCAGCGATAACAAGGGTTACAATGAGCAGTTCTTC.

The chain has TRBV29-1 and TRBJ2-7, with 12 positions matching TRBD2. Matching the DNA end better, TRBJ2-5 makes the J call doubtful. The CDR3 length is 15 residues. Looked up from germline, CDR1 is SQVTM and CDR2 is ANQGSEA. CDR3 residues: CSVETSGGSLETQYF. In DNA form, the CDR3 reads TGCAGCGTGGAGACTAGCGGGGGCTCGTTGGAGACCCAGTACTTC.